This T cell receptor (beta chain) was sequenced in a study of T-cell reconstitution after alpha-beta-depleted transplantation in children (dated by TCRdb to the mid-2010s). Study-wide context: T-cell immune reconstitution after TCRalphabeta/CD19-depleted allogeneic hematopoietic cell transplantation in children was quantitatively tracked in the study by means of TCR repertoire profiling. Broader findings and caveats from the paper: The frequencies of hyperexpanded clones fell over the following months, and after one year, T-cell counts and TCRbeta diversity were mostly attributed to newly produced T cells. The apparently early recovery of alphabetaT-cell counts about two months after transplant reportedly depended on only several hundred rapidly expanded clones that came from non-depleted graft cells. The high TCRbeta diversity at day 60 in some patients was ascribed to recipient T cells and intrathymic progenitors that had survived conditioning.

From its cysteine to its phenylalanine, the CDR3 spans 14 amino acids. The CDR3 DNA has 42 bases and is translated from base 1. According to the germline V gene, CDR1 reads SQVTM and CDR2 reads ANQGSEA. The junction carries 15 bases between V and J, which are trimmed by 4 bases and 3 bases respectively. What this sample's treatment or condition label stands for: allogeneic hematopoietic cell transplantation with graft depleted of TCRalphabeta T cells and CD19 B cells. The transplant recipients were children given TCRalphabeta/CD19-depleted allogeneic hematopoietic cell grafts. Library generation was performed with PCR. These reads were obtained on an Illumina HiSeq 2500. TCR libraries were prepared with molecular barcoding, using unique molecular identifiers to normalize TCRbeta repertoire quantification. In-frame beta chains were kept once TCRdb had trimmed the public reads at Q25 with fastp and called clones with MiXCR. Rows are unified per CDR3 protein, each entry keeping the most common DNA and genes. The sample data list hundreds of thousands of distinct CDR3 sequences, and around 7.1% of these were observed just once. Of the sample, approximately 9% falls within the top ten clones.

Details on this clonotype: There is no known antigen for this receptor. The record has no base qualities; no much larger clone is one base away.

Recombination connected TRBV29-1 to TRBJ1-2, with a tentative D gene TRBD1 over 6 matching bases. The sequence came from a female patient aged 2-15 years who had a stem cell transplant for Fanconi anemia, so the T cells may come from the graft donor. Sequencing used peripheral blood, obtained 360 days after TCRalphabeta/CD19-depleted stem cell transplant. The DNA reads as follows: TGCAGCGTTGGACAGGCCAGCTCGGACTATGGCTACACCTTC. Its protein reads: CSVGQASSDYGYTF.